A selection of T cell receptor beta chains follows, all from one sample in a study of identical twins. TCRdb independently ran MiXCR on the 5' RACE reads; one entry per CDR3 protein. The table lists about 690,000 distinct CDR3 sequences, 6% to 6.5% of them singletons, with approximately 1.6% in the top ten. Sequenced: naive T cells sorted from blood. These receptors were obtained from a man younger than 30 in good health. CDR3s include the opening cysteine and the closing phenylalanine or tryptophan. D genes are given only for firm matches. Size is stated for part of the rows, as once, few or many counts, or as a class when the clone is expanded.

TRBJ1-2 - TRBV29-1 - CSVERPGFNYGYTF TGCAGCGTTGAGCGACCGGGGTTCAACTATGGCTACACCTTC
TRBJ2-5 many TRBV20-1 - CSARRAGLNKETQYF TGCAGTGCTCGAAGAGCAGGGCTAAATAAAGAGACCCAGTACTTC
TRBJ2-7 few TRBV29-1 - CSVAAGWGSSYEQYF TGCAGCGTCGCTGCAGGGTGGGGGAGTTCCTACGAGCAGTACTTC
TRBJ2-7 - TRBV4-3 TRBD1 CASSQARTGPGEQYF TGCGCCAGCAGCCAAGCGAGGACAGGGCCCGGAGAGCAGTACTTC
TRBJ2-5 few TRBV7-9 - CASSQPGTPFSGAQYF TGTGCCAGCAGCCAGCCCGGGACTCCTTTTTCGGGGGCCCAGTACTTC
TRBJ2-7 - TRBV6-1 TRBD2 CASRSAGAYEQYF TGTGCCAGCAGGAGTGCGGGAGCGTACGAGCAGTACTTC
TRBJ1-2 many TRBV15 - CATSRVARGDGYTF TGTGCCACCAGCAGAGTGGCCAGGGGCGATGGCTACACCTTC
TRBJ2-6 - TRBV7-8 - CASSFPRGLSTGANVLTF TGTGCCAGCAGCTTCCCCCGGGGCCTTTCAACTGGGGCCAACGTCCTGACTTTC
TRBJ2-3 many TRBV11-2 - CASGQDAQCF TGTGCCAGCGGCCAGGATGCGCAGTGTTTT
TRBJ2-7 few TRBV12-3/TRBV12-4 - CASSSIPDGSAGQYF TGTGCCAGCAGCTCTATCCCGGACGGCTCAGCGGGGCAGTACTTC
TRBJ2-1 many TRBV6-1 TRBD1 CASRSGTDSYNEQFF TGTGCCAGCAGGTCCGGGACAGACTCCTACAATGAGCAGTTCTTC
TRBJ2-2 many TRBV24-1 - CATSRIDNTGELFF TGTGCCACCAGTAGGATAGACAACACCGGGGAGCTGTTTTTT
TRBJ1-5 many TRBV4-1 TRBD1 CASSQDGTGRQPQHF TGCGCCAGCAGCCAGGACGGGACAGGGAGACAGCCCCAGCATTTT
TRBJ2-1 - TRBV19 - CASSIVRVSYNEQFF TGTGCCAGTAGTATAGTTAGGGTTTCCTACAATGAGCAGTTCTTC
TRBJ2-4 - TRBV21-1 - CASSKFAGYPKNIQYF TGTGCCAGCAGCAAATTTGCGGGATATCCCAAAAACATTCAGTACTTC
TRBJ1-5 - TRBV5-1 - CASSRGGPREPQHF TGCGCCAGCAGTCGGGGTGGCCCTAGGGAGCCCCAGCATTTT
TRBJ2-3 - TRBV29-1 - CSVAGGFSGTDTQYF TGCAGCGTTGCGGGGGGCTTTTCTGGCACAGATACGCAGTATTTT